This TCR beta chain was obtained from a study of blood T cell repertoires in COVID-19. Study background: PBMCs, B-cell-depleted T cells, or T cells provided the cDNA or gDNA that made up the material.

In the original analysis: It was from reference gene primer amplification that nucleated cell counts were estimated. The assay was immunoSEQ multiplex PCR, and TCRdb's table has in-frame clones only and misses some. V, J and clone size were drawn from that table, and D and trimming were deduced from the DNA. The sample lists fewer than 450,000 clones, about nine tenths occurring once. This CDR3 spans 11 amino acids. Germline V gene data show CDR1 as SNHLY and CDR2 as FYNNEI. The ends were cut back, 2 bases at V and 9 bases at J, with 8 bases in the middle. The receptor was derived from a woman between 45 and 65 years old with COVID-19, enrolled during active disease. The specimen was peripheral blood. The chain is built from TRBV2 and TRBJ2-7; D is uncertain. The CDR3 region is CASSESQVQYF. CDR3 sequence (DNA): TGTGCCAGCAGTGAAAGCCAGGTGCAGTACTTC.